One and the same sample provided the 30 T cell receptor beta chains below, sequenced in a study of T cell responses to AZD1222 COVID-19 vaccine. Clones were read by immunoSEQ multiplex PCR, and TCRdb kept only the in-frame ones, dropping some. The sample yields 95,000 to 110,000 clones, around nine tenths seen once. Sequenced here: peripheral blood, sampled 28 days after the second AZD1222 dose. These receptor sequences come from an adult who received the AZD1222 COVID-19 vaccine.

The gene calls are TRBV4-2 and TRBJ2-7; TRBD2 matches 13 bases. In germline, CDR1 is LGHNA, CDR2 YNFKEQ. The V and J ends lost 1 base and 2 bases, in that order; junction bases with no gene match: 5. The CDR3 has 17 amino acids. The CDR3 nucleotides read TGTGCCAGCAGCCAAGTGGGGACTAGCGGGGCTACCTACGAGCAGTACTTC. Translating it yields CASSQVGTSGATYEQYF.

The chain carries TRBV18 and TRBJ2-1, with 9 bases aligning to TRBD2. V dropped 1 base and J dropped 8; count of bases not matched to a gene: 6. CDR1 and CDR2 (germline): KGHSH, LQKENI. The CDR3 is 15 amino acids. CDR3: CASSPQAGGLYEQFF. CDR3 in DNA: TGTGCCAGCTCACCACAGGCGGGGGGGCTCTATGAGCAGTTCTTC.

Many counts were recorded for this clone. V and J are TRBV6-5 and TRBJ1-2; D ambiguous. CDR3 size: 15 residues. V lost 5 bases and J 4 bases, leaving 17 bases between the germline ends. Germline V gene sequence: CDR1 MNHEY, CDR2 SVGAGI. CDR3 in DNA: TGTGCCAGCAGTAATGGGCCGGCGACGACCTATGGCTACACCTTC. Protein: CASSNGPATTYGYTF.

The chain links TRBV27 to TRBJ2-1; 10 nucleotides agree with TRBD1. Germline CDR1 reads MNHEY; CDR2 reads SMNVEV (reference sequence). V lost 6 bases, J lost 3 bases, and 5 bases stayed unmatched. CDR3 length: 15 amino acids. CDR3 nucleotides: TGTGCCAGCAGATCCGGGACAGGGGTCTACAATGAGCAGTTCTTC. Residues: CASRSGTGVYNEQFF.

The chain employs TRBV3-1 (or the pseudogene TRBV3-2) and TRBJ1-5, with D uncertain. Trimming took 4 bases from V and 5 from J, leaving 12 bases between them. This CDR3 has 14 residues. The germline V gene has CDR1 LGHDT and CDR2 YNNKEL (reference sequence). The CDR3 sequence: CASSPGTGDQPQHF. CDR3 DNA sequence: TGTGCCAGCAGCCCCGGAACGGGAGATCAGCCCCAGCATTTT.

V is TRBV6-5 and J is TRBJ2-2; D may be TRBD1 or TRBD2 (5 bases each). The CDR3 sequence is 14 residues long. The germline gives CDR1 MNHEY, CDR2 SVGAGI. Trimming took 2 bases from V and 7 from J, leaving 11 bases between them. The CDR3: CASSYGDLGGELFF. CDR3 DNA: TGTGCCAGCAGTTACGGGGACCTTGGCGGGGAGCTGTTTTTT.

V usage is TRBV12-3 or TRBV12-4 and J usage is TRBJ1-2, with D unclear. The CDR3 contains 11 residues. Between the trimmed V and J ends, which lost 6 bases and 8 bases, there was a span of 10 bases. The CDR3 reads CASRNTAGYTF. The CDR3 DNA reads as TGTGCCAGCAGGAACACTGCGGGCTACACCTTC.

The CDR3 DNA follows: TGTGCCTGGAGTGTATCTGGCCTCAGCTCCTACAATGAGCAGTTCTTC. Protein sequence: CAWSVSGLSSYNEQFF. This chain uses TRBV30 with TRBJ2-1; D remains unclear. Germline CDR1 and CDR2: GTSNPN and SVGIG (reference sequence). This CDR3 contains 16 residues. Trimming shortened V by 0 bases and J by 0 bases, and 12 bases separated the two germline ends.

The V and J genes are TRBV11-2 and TRBJ1-6; D remains ambiguous. V was shortened by 5 bases and J by 11 bases, with 16 bases between the two germline ends. The germline gives CDR1 SGHAT, CDR2 FQNNGV. The CDR3 covers 14 residues. The DNA of the CDR3 is TGTGCCAGCAGCCCCCGCGGGAGGGAACCACCCCTCCACTTT. Its protein is CASSPRGREPPLHF.

The chain links TRBV5-4 to TRBJ2-7, with TRBD1 matching 9 bases. CDR3 length: 13 residues. Germline V CDR1 and CDR2: SGHNT, YYREEE (reference sequence). Trimming removed 4 bases from V and 6 bases from J; junction bases left unmatched: 5. CDR3 in amino acids: CASSTGQGFEQYF. The CDR3 DNA reads as TGTGCCAGCAGCACGGGACAGGGCTTCGAGCAGTACTTC.

The chain employs TRBV4-1 and TRBJ2-5; D call uncertain. V was shortened by 1 base and J by 4 bases, with 10 bases between the two germline ends. The CDR3 length is 14 residues. Germline V gives CDR1 MGHRA, CDR2 YSYEKL. Here the CDR3 reads CASSQAGVGETQYF. The CDR3 DNA sequence: TGCGCCAGCAGCCAAGCGGGCGTGGGAGAGACCCAGTACTTC.

This clone was counted once. The V and J genes are TRBV5-4 and TRBJ1-2, with D unclear. Germline CDR1 SGHNT, CDR2 YYREEE (reference sequence). This CDR3 is 16 amino acids long. The V end was cut by 0 bases, the J end by 0 bases, with 12 bases between. CDR3 sequence (DNA): TGTGCCAGCAGCTTGGAGGGTACTCTCTCTAACTATGGCTACACCTTC. Protein: CASSLEGTLSNYGYTF. Variable domain in full (rest from reference TRBV5-4 and TRBJ1-2): ETGVTQSPTHLIKTRGQQVTLRCSSQSGHNTVSWYQQALGQGPQFIFQYYREEENGRGNFPPRFSGLQFPNYSSELNVNALELDDSALYLCASSLEGTLSNYGYTFGSGTRLTVV.

V gene TRBV5-5 combines with J gene TRBJ1-1; TRBD1 matches at 7 bases. The CDR3 totals 16 residues. CDR1 and CDR2 (germline): SGHKS, YYEKEE (reference sequence). The V and J ends lost 0 bases and 8 bases, in that order; junction bases with no gene match: 13. DNA for the CDR3: TGTGCCAGCAGCTTGGGCAGGGGGTTAGGGGGTCACGAAGCTTTCTTT. It specifies CASSLGRGLGGHEAFF.

The rearrangement joins TRBV2 to TRBJ1-5; D is perhaps TRBD1 (6 bases). This CDR3 is built from 15 residues. Germline values: CDR1 SNHLY, CDR2 FYNNEI. V lost 6 bases and J 6 bases, leaving 18 bases between the germline ends. CDR3 DNA: TGTGCCAGCAGAGACGTGGGGGGGGCAGGTCAGCCCCAGCATTTT. Its protein is CASRDVGGAGQPQHF.

The chain recombines TRBV9 with TRBJ2-7; D is unclear. Trimming removed 4 bases at V and 2 bases at J, with 13 bases between. In germline, CDR1 is SGDLS, CDR2 YYNGEE. CDR3 length: 14 amino acids. In DNA form, the CDR3 reads TGTGCCAGCAGCAGCCGGACGGAGACCTACGAGCAGTACTTC. Encoded protein: CASSSRTETYEQYF. The full variable domain, with the rest looked up from reference TRBV9 and TRBJ2-7, is DSGVTQTPKHLITATGQRVTLRCSPRSGDLSVYWYQQSLDQGLQFLIQYYNGEERAKGNILERFSAQQFPDLHSELNLSSLELGDSALYFCASSSRTETYEQYFGPGTRLTVT.

This chain uses TRBV30 with TRBJ1-2; D is unresolved. Germline lookup yields CDR1 GTSNPN and CDR2 SVGIG (reference sequence). This CDR3 is built from 12 residues. V lost 1 base and J 2 bases, leaving 5 bases between the germline ends. The CDR3 bases are TGTGCCTGGAGTGAAGGGAACTATGGCTACACCTTC. It translates to CAWSEGNYGYTF.

This sequence joins TRBV5-1 and TRBJ1-5; maybe TRBD1 (5 bases). Per germline, CDR1 SGHRS and CDR2 YFSETQ. The V gene lost 4 bases and the J gene lost 3 bases, with 8 bases spanning the gap. The CDR3 extends over 13 amino acids. CDR3 amino acids: CASSQGVNQPQHF. In DNA, the CDR3 is TGCGCCAGCAGCCAGGGTGTCAATCAGCCCCAGCATTTT.

V usage is TRBV28 and J usage is TRBJ1-5; maybe TRBD1 (6 bases). The CDR3 length is 13 residues. Germline V gene sequence: CDR1 MDHEN, CDR2 SYDVKM. V was shortened by 7 bases and J by 7 bases, with 14 bases between the two germline ends. The CDR3 is CASTYTRGQPQHF. The CDR3 DNA is TGTGCCAGCACCTACACCAGGGGACAGCCCCAGCATTTT.

CDR3 sequence (DNA): TGTGCCAGCAGCCAAGGTGTTGGACAGGGGAGGATTGAAGCTTTCTTT. Encoded protein: CASSQGVGQGRIEAFF. V and J are TRBV3-1 (or the pseudogene TRBV3-2) and TRBJ1-1, with 9 bases that match TRBD1. The CDR3 length is 16 residues. V was clipped by 1 base and J by 7 bases; unmatched bases: 10. From germline, CDR1 is LGHDT and CDR2 YNNKEL (reference sequence).

V usage is TRBV10-3 and J usage is TRBJ2-2, with TRBD1 matching 8 bases. J gave up 1 base and V 2 bases, and 3 bases lay outside the gene matches. CDR3 length equals 16 residues. Germline CDR1 and CDR2: ENHRY and SYGVKD. The CDR3 nucleotides read TGTGCCATCAGTGAGCCCGGACAGGGGAACACCGGGGAGCTGTTTTTT. Residues: CAISEPGQGNTGELFF.

V gene TRBV2 combines with J gene TRBJ2-2; no clear D gene. CDR3 length: 14 residues. Germline V CDR1 and CDR2: SNHLY, FYNNEI. V gave up 2 bases and J gave up 2 bases, with 6 bases separating them. The CDR3 bases are TGTGCCAGCAGTGAATTTCGCAACACCGGGGAGCTGTTTTTT. This gives the protein CASSEFRNTGELFF.

The V gene is TRBV7-9, the J gene TRBJ2-5; D is possibly TRBD1 (6 bases). Trimming cost V 2 bases and J 2 bases, with 9 bases left between them. Looked up from germline, CDR1 is SEHNR and CDR2 is FQNEAQ (reference sequence). The CDR3 totals 14 residues. The CDR3 reads CASSLSGTQETQYF. CDR3 nucleotides: TGTGCCAGCAGCTTATCCGGGACACAAGAGACCCAGTACTTC.

The chain employs TRBV2 and TRBJ1-2; TRBD1 is a possible D gene (5 bases). The CDR3 loop spans 16 amino acids. V gave up 2 bases and J gave up 2 bases, with 15 bases separating them. CDR1 and CDR2 (germline): SNHLY, FYNNEI. This CDR3 reads CASSERQLAGNYGYTF. CDR3 DNA: TGTGCCAGCAGTGAACGACAGCTAGCCGGCAACTATGGCTACACCTTC.

This sequence joins TRBV7-9 and TRBJ2-2; D is unclear. The germline CDR1 and CDR2 sequences are SEHNR and FQNEAQ (reference sequence). The CDR3 loop spans 13 amino acids. The V end lost 5 bases, the J end lost 4 bases, and 8 bases lay between the germline ends. The DNA of the CDR3 is TGTGCCAGCAGCCCGCCGGGCACCGGGGAGCTGTTTTTT. This gives the protein CASSPPGTGELFF.

The rearrangement joins TRBV3-1 (or the pseudogene TRBV3-2) to TRBJ1-2, with 9 bases identical to TRBD1. After removal of 4 bases from V and 6 bases from J, the junction contained 9 bases not matched to a gene. From germline, CDR1 is LGHDT and CDR2 YNNKEL (reference sequence). The CDR3 consists of 15 residues. The CDR3 loop reads CASSPHSGTGHGYTF. CDR3 in DNA: TGTGCCAGCAGCCCCCACTCCGGGACAGGGCATGGCTACACCTTC.

This chain joins TRBV20-1 and TRBJ2-7, with D unresolved. Germline V gene lookup returns CDR1 DFQATT and CDR2 SNEGSKA (reference sequence). This CDR3 has 11 residues. V dropped 2 bases and J dropped 0 bases, with 2 bases sitting between them. CDR3 region: CSARPSYEQYF. CDR3 DNA: TGCAGTGCTAGACCCTCCTACGAGCAGTACTTC.

The chain links TRBV27 to TRBJ1-4; D possibly corresponds to TRBD1 (5 bases). The CDR3 spans 14 residues. Looked up from germline, CDR1 is MNHEY and CDR2 is SMNVEV (reference sequence). V was cut by 8 bases and J by 2 bases, with 12 bases left in between. The CDR3 loop is CASLGSGTNEKLFF. The CDR3 nucleotides read TGTGCCAGCCTAGGATCAGGGACTAATGAAAAACTGTTTTTT.

The chain carries TRBV3-1 (or the pseudogene TRBV3-2) and TRBJ1-1, with D hard to call. Germline V gene data show CDR1 as LGHDT and CDR2 as YNNKEL (reference sequence). The length of the CDR3 is 13 residues. V was shortened by 4 bases and J by 4 bases, with 10 bases between the two germline ends. CDR3 region: CASSRYGSTEAFF. DNA for the CDR3: TGTGCCAGCAGCCGTTACGGTAGCACTGAAGCTTTCTTT.

J is TRBJ1-3 and V is TRBV5-4; D perhaps matches TRBD1 (5 bases). V was shortened by 4 bases and J by 0 bases, with 14 bases between the two germline ends. This CDR3 region has 16 residues. The germline CDR1 and CDR2 sequences are SGHNT and YYREEE (reference sequence). CDR3 amino acids: CASSTRGGFSGNTIYF. CDR3 DNA: TGTGCCAGCAGCACCCGGGGCGGGTTCTCTGGAAACACCATATATTTT.

The chain is built from TRBV19 and TRBJ2-2; no clear D gene. The CDR3 spans 14 residues. The V gene's germline CDR1 is LNHDA and CDR2 SQIVND (reference sequence). The V and J ends lost 4 bases and 3 bases respectively, with 9 bases between them. This CDR3 reads CASSTTEYTGELFF. The CDR3, as DNA: TGTGCCAGTAGTACTACAGAGTACACCGGGGAGCTGTTTTTT.